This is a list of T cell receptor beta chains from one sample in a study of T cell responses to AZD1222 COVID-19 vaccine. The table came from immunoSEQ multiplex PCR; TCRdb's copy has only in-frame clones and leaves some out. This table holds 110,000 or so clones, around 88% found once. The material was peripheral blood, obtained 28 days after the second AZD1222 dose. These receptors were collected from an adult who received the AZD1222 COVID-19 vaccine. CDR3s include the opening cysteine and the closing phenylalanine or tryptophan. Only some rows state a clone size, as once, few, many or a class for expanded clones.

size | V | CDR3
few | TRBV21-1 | CASSKIRIWDGANYGYTF
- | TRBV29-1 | CSVGVRGYGYTF
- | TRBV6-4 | CASSDTSGTTEQFF
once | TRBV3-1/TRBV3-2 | CASSHHILRGKDGELFF
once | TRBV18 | CASSLLDPSGNTIYF
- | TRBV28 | CASGQGVQGETQYF
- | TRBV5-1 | CASSPLTGRDGYTF
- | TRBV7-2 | CASSLVGGSDTQYF
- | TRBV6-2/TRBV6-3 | CASSYGGTSGGQETQYF
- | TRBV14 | CASSQAAHNEQFF
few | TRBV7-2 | CASSLGTGITYGYTF
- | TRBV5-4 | CASSLGRGQGVGETQYF
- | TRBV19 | CASKRSGTSGREQFF
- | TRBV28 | CASIMGGHSGNTIYF
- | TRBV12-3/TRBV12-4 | CASTSRQYNEQFF
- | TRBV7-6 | CASSLNSGFGEGQYF
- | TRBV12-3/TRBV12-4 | CASAANTEAFF
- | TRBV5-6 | CASSPRAVRNSPLHF
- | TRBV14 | CASSQDLVYGYTF
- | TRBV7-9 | CASSPSTHSDQPQHF
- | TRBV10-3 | CAITDSRGVGTEAFF
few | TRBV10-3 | CAIKPGLAGSTDTQYF
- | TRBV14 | CASSRGEGLAKNIQYF
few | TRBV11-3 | CASSLGLTGVEEQYF
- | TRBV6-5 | CASSYSSGDGQPQHF
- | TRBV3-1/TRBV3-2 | CASSDGGVGAFF
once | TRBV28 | CASLSGRGRASGNTIYF
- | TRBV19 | CASSISTALSYEQYF
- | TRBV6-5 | CASSRHPTNYGYTF
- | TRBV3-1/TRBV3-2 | CASSQDRGTMNTEAFF
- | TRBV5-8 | CASSRTGGSSYEQYF
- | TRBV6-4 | CASSDSAGGDTGELFF
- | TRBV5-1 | CASSSTGVYNSPLHF
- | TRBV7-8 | CASTRDTGREKLFF
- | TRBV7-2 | CASSLSLKDGYTF
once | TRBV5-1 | CASSLEGNIQYF
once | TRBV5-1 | CASTSTSGSSYEQYF
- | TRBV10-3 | CAISATTGGNSPLHF
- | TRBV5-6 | CASSFGGPDSPLHF
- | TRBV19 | CASRPGQLNTGELFF